A single sample gave rise to the 27 T cell receptor beta chains below, sequenced in a study of CD8 T cells in ankylosing spondylitis. TCRdb redid the calling of the 5' RACE reads with MiXCR, one entry per CDR3 protein. The sample carries under 150,000 distinct CDR3 sequences, approximately 9.7% recorded once. Sequencing was carried out using blood, either unsorted or a sorted T cell fraction (not recorded which). The origin of the receptors is a male donor with ankylosing spondylitis or in good health (not recorded which).

The V gene is TRBV10-3, the J gene TRBJ2-2, with D tentatively TRBD2 (6 bases). V lost 10 bases to trimming and J lost 7 bases, with 25 bases between them. The CDR3 is made up of 16 amino acids. CDR1 is ENHRY and CDR2 is SYGVKD in the germline V gene. CDR3 in amino acids: CATQGSGREAFGELFF. The CDR3 DNA reads TGTGCCACCCAGGGTAGCGGACGCGAAGCTTTCGGGGAGCTGTTTTTT.

This clonotype was seen repeatedly, ten times or more. This CDR3 is CASSRTGNGGNIQYF. CDR3 in DNA: TGCGCCAGCAGCAGGACAGGGAATGGCGGAAACATTCAGTACTTC. This sequence joins TRBV5-1 and TRBJ2-4, with TRBD1 matching 8 bases. CDR3 length: 15 amino acids. Germline V gene lookup returns CDR1 SGHRS and CDR2 YFSETQ. Trimming at V came to 4 bases and at J to 6 bases, leaving 9 bases not matched to a gene.

CDR3 amino acids: CASSFGSSYNSPLHF. For the CDR3, the DNA is TGTGCCAGCAGTTTCGGGAGCTCCTATAATTCACCCCTCCACTTT. The V gene is TRBV12-3 or TRBV12-4, the J gene TRBJ1-6; D is uncertain. V gave up 3 bases and J gave up 0 bases, with 6 bases separating them. The CDR3 covers 15 residues.

Many counts were recorded for this clonotype. The CDR3 spells CASSLEVQETQYF. The DNA of the CDR3 is TGTGCCAGCAGCTTGGAGGTTCAAGAGACCCAGTACTTC. V and J are TRBV5-6 and TRBJ2-5; no clear D gene. Trimming removed 0 bases from V and 2 bases from J, with 5 bases in between. Germline V gene data show CDR1 as SGHDT and CDR2 as YYEEEE. The CDR3 covers 13 residues.

This clonotype was seen ten or more times. The V and J genes are TRBV12-3 or TRBV12-4 and TRBJ1-1; no definite D call. The ends were cut back, 6 bases at V and 9 bases at J, with 14 bases in the middle. CDR3 length: 12 amino acids. Here the CDR3 reads CASSPTNTKAFF. The CDR3 nucleotides read TGTGCCAGCAGCCCAACTAACACCAAAGCTTTCTTT.

This rearrangement joins TRBV19 to TRBJ2-1, with D perhaps matching TRBD2 (6 bases). CDR3 length: 15 amino acids. In germline, CDR1 is LNHDA, CDR2 SQIVND (reference sequence). V was clipped by 4 bases and J by 0 bases, with 10 bases between them. The CDR3, as DNA: TGTGCCAGTAGTACGGGGGTAAGCTCCTACAATGAGCAGTTCTTC. Protein product: CASSTGVSSYNEQFF.

This clonotype has ten or more counts. The V call is TRBV7-2, the J call TRBJ1-2, with 8 bases identical to TRBD1. CDR3 length equals 16 residues. With 5 bases clipped from V and 6 bases from J, the junction kept 14 bases outside the gene matches. Germline V lookup: CDR1 SGHTA, CDR2 FQGNSA. The CDR3 nucleotides read TGTGCCAGCAGCCTAGTAACAGGGGGGGTCTTGGATGGCTACACCTTC. Translation gives CASSLVTGGVLDGYTF.

The sample holds many counts of this clonotype. Written as DNA, the CDR3 is TGCGCCAGCAGCTGGGAAGCGGGAGGGCCCTACGAGCAGTACTTC. Translating gives CASSWEAGGPYEQYF. The V and J genes are TRBV5-1 and TRBJ2-7, with 10 bases aligning to TRBD2. This CDR3 spans 15 amino acids. J gave up 2 bases and V 3 bases, and 5 bases lay outside the gene matches. Germline loops: CDR1 SGHRS, CDR2 YFSETQ. Full variable domain (remainder filled in from reference TRBV5-1 and TRBJ2-7): KAGVTQTPRYLIKTRGQQVTLSCSPISGHRSVSWYQQTPGQGLQFLFEYFSETQRNKGNFPGRFSGRQFSNSRSEMNVSTLELGDSALYLCASSWEAGGPYEQYFGPGTRLTVT.

The chain employs TRBV7-9 and TRBJ2-7, with TRBD1 matching over 7 bases. Trimming removed 2 bases from V and 5 bases from J; junction bases left unmatched: 12. The CDR3 covers 16 residues. The germline gives CDR1 SEHNR, CDR2 FQNEAQ (reference sequence). CDR3 amino acids: CASSLTADRTTDEQYF. The DNA of the CDR3 is TGTGCCAGCAGCTTAACCGCGGACAGGACCACGGACGAGCAGTACTTC.

This clonotype came up many times. The rearrangement uses TRBV9 and TRBJ2-5, with D hard to call. Germline V gene data show CDR1 as SGDLS and CDR2 as YYNGEE. With 0 bases removed from V and 4 bases from J, the gap between germline ends came to 4 bases. The CDR3 is 12 amino acids. CDR3 protein: CASSVEGETQYF. The CDR3 DNA reads TGTGCCAGCAGCGTAGAGGGAGAGACCCAGTACTTC.

This clonotype has only a few counts. The CDR3 DNA is TGCAGTGCTAGCTTCCGTTTGGGCGGGAACAATGAGCAGTTCTTC. Translating it yields CSASFRLGGNNEQFF. The V and J genes are TRBV20-1 and TRBJ2-1, with D maybe TRBD2 (6 bases). Germline values: CDR1 DFQATT, CDR2 SNEGSKA (reference sequence). The CDR3 has 15 amino acids. V was clipped by 3 bases and J by 5 bases, with 17 bases between them.

At least ten counts were recorded for this clonotype. The chain is built from TRBV7-6 and TRBJ1-2; perhaps TRBD1 as D (6 bases). From germline, CDR1 is SGHVS and CDR2 FNYEAQ. The V and J ends lost 0 bases and 8 bases respectively, with 10 bases between them. The CDR3 is 13 amino acids. The CDR3 spells CASSLAAGEGYTF. The CDR3 coding sequence is TGTGCCAGCAGCTTAGCGGCAGGGGAGGGCTACACCTTC.

In this sample, this clonotype turned up many times. This rearrangement joins TRBV20-1 to TRBJ1-5; a weak D match, TRBD1 (5 bases). The CDR3 extends over 16 amino acids. Trimming took 0 bases from V and 3 from J, leaving 15 bases between them. CDR1 is DFQATT and CDR2 is SNEGSKA in the germline V gene (reference sequence). The CDR3: CSARDLFGADNQPQHF. The CDR3 DNA is TGCAGTGCTAGAGATCTTTTTGGGGCAGACAATCAGCCCCAGCATTTT.

Concerning this clonotype: This may be a read error, as it is one base from a much larger clone. CDR3 sequence: CASFTSRRLYEQYF. Here the CDR3 DNA reads TGTGCCAGCTTTACTAGCAGGAGGTTGTACGAGCAGTACTTC. The V and J genes are TRBV6-5 and TRBJ2-7; tentative D call: TRBD2 (6 bases). Trimming took 8 bases from V and 4 from J, leaving 18 bases between them. Germline-derived CDR1 and CDR2 are MNHEY and SVGAGI. The CDR3 has 14 amino acids.

As regards this clonotype: The junction does not match germline at one end; this may be a read error. The rearrangement uses TRBV12-3 or TRBV12-4 and TRBJ2-7; 13 bases line up with TRBD2. This CDR3 comprises 18 residues. Here the CDR3 reads CTSSSATQRTSGRYEQYF. The DNA of the CDR3 is TGTACCAGCAGTTCAGCAACACAAAGGACTAGCGGGAGATACGAGCAGTACTTC.

At least ten counts were recorded for this clonotype. This CDR3 is CASSLAGGVWTDTQYF. CDR3 bases: TGCGCCAGCAGCTTGGCCGGAGGAGTTTGGACAGATACGCAGTATTTT. The chain recombines TRBV5-1 with TRBJ2-3; TRBD2 might be the D (5 bases). The germline V gene encodes CDR1 SGHRS and CDR2 YFSETQ. The ends were cut back, 0 bases at V and 3 bases at J, with 14 bases in the middle. The CDR3 runs 16 residues.

This clonotype occurred many times. The V and J genes are TRBV28 and TRBJ2-7, with D possibly matching TRBD2 (5 bases). Trimming removed 4 bases at V and 0 bases at J, with 10 bases between. The CDR3 has 14 amino acids. Germline loops: CDR1 MDHEN, CDR2 SYDVKM. This CDR3 is CASSSGGHSYEQYF. The CDR3 DNA reads as TGTGCCAGCAGTTCTGGCGGGCACTCCTACGAGCAGTACTTC.

This clonotype was counted ten times or more. The rearrangement links TRBV7-2 to TRBJ2-1, with 12 bases identical to TRBD1. This CDR3 spans 15 amino acids. Germline assignment: CDR1 SGHTA and CDR2 FQGNSA. The V and J ends lost 2 bases and 12 bases, in that order; junction bases with no gene match: 8. Written as DNA, the CDR3 is TGTGCCAGCAGCTTACCGGGACAGGGGGCAGCGGGGCAGTTCTTC. Protein product: CASSLPGQGAAGQFF.

This chain joins TRBV6-5 and TRBJ2-4; the D gene is possibly TRBD2 (6 bases). CDR1 and CDR2 (germline): MNHEY, SVGAGI. This CDR3 is 14 amino acids long. V lost 2 bases, J lost 5 bases, and 10 bases lay in between. CDR3 region: CASSYGVAENIQYF. The CDR3, as DNA: TGTGCCAGCAGTTACGGGGTAGCGGAAAACATTCAGTACTTC.

This clonotype was counted ten times or more. The V call is TRBV20-1, the J call TRBJ2-5, with 11 bases identical to TRBD1. This CDR3 has 12 residues. Germline V gene sequence: CDR1 DFQATT, CDR2 SNEGSKA (reference sequence). With V trimmed by 7 bases and J by 4 bases, 2 bases remained unmatched. This CDR3 is CSGTGGLETQYF. The DNA of the CDR3 is TGCAGTGGGACAGGGGGCCTAGAGACCCAGTACTTC.

This clonotype was observed at least ten times. The chain's CDR3 is CASRTDRGLNGELFF. The CDR3 DNA reads as TGTGCCAGCAGGACAGACAGGGGGCTAAACGGGGAGCTGTTTTTT. The J gene is TRBJ2-2, the V gene TRBV27; TRBD1 aligns across 10 bases. Germline-derived CDR1 and CDR2 are MNHEY and SMNVEV (reference sequence). The CDR3 runs to 15 residues. With V trimmed by 6 bases and J by 7 bases, 8 bases remained unmatched.

This clonotype appeared many times. J is TRBJ2-3 and V is TRBV5-1; 8 bases are a match to TRBD2. CDR1 is SGHRS and CDR2 is YFSETQ in the germline V gene. J lost 6 bases, V lost 5 bases, and 11 bases had no gene match. The CDR3 length is 15 residues. This CDR3 is CASSVDGRATDTQYF. CDR3 coding DNA: TGCGCCAGCAGTGTGGACGGGAGGGCTACCGATACGCAGTATTTT.

This clonotype has just a few counts. This chain uses TRBV7-3 with TRBJ2-6; D is possibly TRBD2 (6 bases). This CDR3 spans 17 amino acids. The germline V and J ends were trimmed by 5 bases and 0 bases, with 14 bases remaining between them. CDR1 is SGHTA and CDR2 is FQGTGA in the germline V gene. The CDR3 loop reads CASSPRDWSSGANVLTF. CDR3 DNA sequence: TGTGCCAGCAGCCCAAGGGACTGGAGCTCTGGGGCCAACGTCCTGACTTTC.

The table lists this clonotype with a few counts. This may arise from a read error, as a much more abundant clone is one base away. V usage is TRBV12-3 or TRBV12-4 and J usage is TRBJ2-3, with 12 bases matching TRBD2. J lost 4 bases, V lost 8 bases, and 19 bases had no gene match. The CDR3 consists of 19 residues. CDR3 amino acids: CASCETGRRLAGVSDTQYF. The DNA of the CDR3 is TGTGCCAGCTGTGAAACCGGGCGCAGACTAGCGGGAGTGTCAGATACGCAGTATTTT.

The chain employs TRBV18 and TRBJ2-5; a weak D match, TRBD1 (5 bases). Germline lookup yields CDR1 KGHSH and CDR2 LQKENI. The V end lost 5 bases, the J end lost 2 bases, and 15 bases lay between the germline ends. This CDR3 has 15 residues. DNA of the CDR3: TGTGCCAGCTCATCCCGACAGAGCCAGCAAGAGACCCAGTACTTC. It yields the protein CASSSRQSQQETQYF. The variable domain in full, completed from reference TRBV18 and TRBJ2-5, reads NAGVMQNPRHLVRRRGQEARLRCSPMKGHSHVYWYRQLPEEGLKFMVYLQKENIIDESGMPKERFSAEFPKEGPSILRIQQVVRGDSAAYFCASSSRQSQQETQYFGPGTRLLVL.

This clonotype appeared many times. V and J are TRBV5-1 and TRBJ2-5, with D possibly TRBD1 on 5 matching bases. The CDR3 extends over 14 amino acids. Germline assignment: CDR1 SGHRS and CDR2 YFSETQ. The V and J ends lost 4 bases and 2 bases respectively, with 12 bases between them. CDR3 in DNA: TGCGCCAGCAGCGAGCAGGGTCGGCAAGAGACCCAGTACTTC. It translates to CASSEQGRQETQYF.

To note about this clonotype: At one end, the junction sequence differs from germline, possibly due to a read error. The V call is TRBV12-3 or TRBV12-4, the J call TRBJ2-3; 11 bases map to TRBD2. The CDR3 length is 15 residues. CDR3 sequence (DNA): TGTGCCAGCAGCTGGGGACTAGCGGACACAGCTACGCAGTATTTT. It is translated as CASSWGLADTATQYF.